This T cell receptor (beta chain) came from a study of T-cell memory formation after mild COVID-19. Regarding the study as a whole: The pre-infection memory compartment contained some responding clones, suggesting cross-reactive memory joined.

The V end was cut by 6 bases, the J end by 4 bases, with 20 bases between. The CDR3 extends over 16 amino acids. Germline CDR1 reads MNHEY; CDR2 reads SVGAGI. About this clonotype: As yet, its antigen is unknown.

Sample barcodes and UMIs were carried by the TCR alpha and TCR beta cDNA libraries that 5'RACE generated with constant-segment primers. A single record per CDR3 protein comes from TCRdb applying MiXCR to the 5' RACE reads. The sample holds about 410,000 distinct CDR3 sequences, roughly a quarter seen once. This TCR was sampled from an adult woman who had mild COVID-19 (a few samples of this study predate the infection). Cell type and time point are not known. Sequencing was performed on PBMCs or a T cell subset sorted from them (not recorded which). The chain is built from TRBV6-5 and TRBJ2-3, with no clear D. CDR3 loop: CASSQDRGFESDTQYF. Written as DNA, the CDR3 is TGTGCCAGCAGCCAGGACCGTGGTTTTGAGTCAGATACGCAGTATTTT.